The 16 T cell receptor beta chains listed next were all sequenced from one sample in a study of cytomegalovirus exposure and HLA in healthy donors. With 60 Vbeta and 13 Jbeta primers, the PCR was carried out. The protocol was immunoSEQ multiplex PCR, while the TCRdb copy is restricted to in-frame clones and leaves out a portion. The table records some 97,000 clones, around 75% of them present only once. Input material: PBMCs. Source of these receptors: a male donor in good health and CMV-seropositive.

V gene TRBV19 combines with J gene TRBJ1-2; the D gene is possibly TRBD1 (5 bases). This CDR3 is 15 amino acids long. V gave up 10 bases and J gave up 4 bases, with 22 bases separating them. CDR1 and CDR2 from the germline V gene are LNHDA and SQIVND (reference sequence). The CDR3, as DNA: TGTGCCACAACTCAGGGCCCGCTCGCCTCCTATGGCTACACCTTC. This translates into CATTQGPLASYGYTF.

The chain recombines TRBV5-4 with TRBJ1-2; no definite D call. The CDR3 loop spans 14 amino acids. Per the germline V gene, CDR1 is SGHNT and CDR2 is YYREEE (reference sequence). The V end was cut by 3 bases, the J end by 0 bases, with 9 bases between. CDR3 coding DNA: TGTGCCAGCAGCTCGGGGATCCCTAACTATGGCTACACCTTC. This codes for CASSSGIPNYGYTF.

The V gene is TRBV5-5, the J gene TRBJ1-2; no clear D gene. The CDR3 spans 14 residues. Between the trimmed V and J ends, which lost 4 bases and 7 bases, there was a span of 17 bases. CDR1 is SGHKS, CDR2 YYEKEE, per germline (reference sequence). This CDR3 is CASSPNPPTVGYTF. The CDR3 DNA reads TGTGCCAGCAGCCCGAACCCCCCCACAGTTGGCTACACCTTC.

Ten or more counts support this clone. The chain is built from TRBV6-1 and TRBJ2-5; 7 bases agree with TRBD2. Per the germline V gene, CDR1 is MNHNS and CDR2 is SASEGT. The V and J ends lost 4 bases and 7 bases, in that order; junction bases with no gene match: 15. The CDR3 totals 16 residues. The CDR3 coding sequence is TGTGCCAGCAGTGGGGGAGGGGTCGGGTCCGGGGGGACCCAGTACTTC. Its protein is CASSGGGVGSGGTQYF.

CDR3 nucleotide sequence: TGTGCCAGCAGCGTGATCGGACTAGCGCCCCAAGAGACCCAGTACTTC. It encodes CASSVIGLAPQETQYF. V and J are TRBV7-9 and TRBJ2-5; 9 nucleotides align to TRBD2. V dropped 5 bases and J dropped 1; count of bases not matched to a gene: 8. The CDR3 has 16 residues. CDR1 is SEHNR and CDR2 is FQNEAQ in the germline V gene (reference sequence).

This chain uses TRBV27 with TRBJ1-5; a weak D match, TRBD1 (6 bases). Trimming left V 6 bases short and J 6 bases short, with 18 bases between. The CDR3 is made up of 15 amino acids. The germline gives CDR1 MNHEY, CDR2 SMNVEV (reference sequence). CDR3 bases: TGTGCCAGCAGACCCACGGGGGGGGGCAGTCAGCCCCAGCATTTT. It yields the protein CASRPTGGGSQPQHF.

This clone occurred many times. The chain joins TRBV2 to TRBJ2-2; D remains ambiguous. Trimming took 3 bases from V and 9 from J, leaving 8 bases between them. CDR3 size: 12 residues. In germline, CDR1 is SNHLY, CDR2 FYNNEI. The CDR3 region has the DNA TGTGCCAGCAGTGATTTGTCTCGGGAGCTGTTTTTT. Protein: CASSDLSRELFF.

CDR3 region: CASSFGSGVADTQYF. The DNA for the CDR3 is TGTGCCAGCAGCTTCGGTAGCGGGGTAGCAGATACGCAGTATTTT. This rearrangement joins TRBV7-2 to TRBJ2-3; 8 nucleotides align to TRBD2. V lost 3 bases, J lost 4 bases, and 6 bases stayed unmatched. Germline V CDR1 and CDR2: SGHTA, FQGNSA. The CDR3 contains 15 residues.

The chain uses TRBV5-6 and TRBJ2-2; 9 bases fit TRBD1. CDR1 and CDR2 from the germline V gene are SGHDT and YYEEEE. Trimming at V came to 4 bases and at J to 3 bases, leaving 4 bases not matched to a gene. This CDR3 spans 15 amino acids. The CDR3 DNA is TGTGCCAGCAGCCGGACAGGGGTTTACACCGGGGAGCTGTTTTTT. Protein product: CASSRTGVYTGELFF.

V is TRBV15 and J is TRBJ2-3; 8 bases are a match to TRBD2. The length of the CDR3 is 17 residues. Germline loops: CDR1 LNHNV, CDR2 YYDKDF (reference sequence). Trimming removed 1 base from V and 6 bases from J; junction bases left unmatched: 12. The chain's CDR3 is CATSRGPSGGVRDTQYF. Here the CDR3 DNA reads TGTGCCACCAGCAGAGGGCCGAGCGGGGGTGTTCGGGATACGCAGTATTTT.

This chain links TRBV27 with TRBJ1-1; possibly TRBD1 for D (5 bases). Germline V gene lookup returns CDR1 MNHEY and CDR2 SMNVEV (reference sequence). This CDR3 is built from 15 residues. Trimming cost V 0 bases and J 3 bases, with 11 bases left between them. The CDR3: CASSLSRRRDTEAFF. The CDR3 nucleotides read TGTGCCAGCAGTTTATCTCGGCGCAGGGACACTGAAGCTTTCTTT.

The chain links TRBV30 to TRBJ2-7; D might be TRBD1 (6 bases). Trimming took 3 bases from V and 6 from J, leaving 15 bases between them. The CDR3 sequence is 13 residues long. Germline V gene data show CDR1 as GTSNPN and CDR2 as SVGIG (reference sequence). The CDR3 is CAWSIGRGSEQYF. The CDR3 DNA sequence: TGTGCCTGGAGCATTGGCAGGGGTTCCGAGCAGTACTTC.

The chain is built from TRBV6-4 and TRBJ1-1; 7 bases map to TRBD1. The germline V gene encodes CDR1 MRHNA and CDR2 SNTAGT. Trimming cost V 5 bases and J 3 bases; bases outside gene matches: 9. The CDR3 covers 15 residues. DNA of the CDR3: TGTGCCAGCAGTCCCCAGGGGGTTAAAGACACTGAAGCTTTCTTT. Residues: CASSPQGVKDTEAFF.

The CDR3 loop is CSAAGIAETQYF. The DNA of the CDR3 is TGCAGCGCGGCGGGGATAGCAGAGACCCAGTACTTC. The chain recombines TRBV29-1 with TRBJ2-5, with D perhaps matching TRBD2 (6 bases). Germline V lookup: CDR1 SQVTM, CDR2 ANQGSEA. V lost 7 bases and J 4 bases, leaving 13 bases between the germline ends. The CDR3 runs 12 residues.

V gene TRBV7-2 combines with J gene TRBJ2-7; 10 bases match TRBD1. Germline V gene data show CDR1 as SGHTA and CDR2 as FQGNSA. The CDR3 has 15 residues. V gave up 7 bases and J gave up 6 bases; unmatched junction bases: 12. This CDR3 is CASTFATGQGREQYF. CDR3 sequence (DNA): TGTGCCAGCACCTTCGCGACGGGACAGGGGCGCGAGCAGTACTTC.

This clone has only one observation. The CDR3 reads CASSQDQGGGSPLHF. CDR3 bases: TGCGCCAGCAGCCAAGATCAAGGGGGGGGGTCACCCCTCCACTTT. The chain uses TRBV4-1 and TRBJ1-6, with TRBD1 as a possible D gene (6 bases). Germline V CDR1 and CDR2: MGHRA, YSYEKL. Trimming stripped 0 bases from V and 10 bases from J, with 13 bases between. This CDR3 region has 15 residues.